This passage covers 26 T cell receptor beta chains from one sample sequenced in a study of siplizumab effects on memory and regulatory T cells. Method: immunoSEQ multiplex PCR; TCRdb's copy keeps in-frame clones and lacks some. The table shows approximately 100,000 clones, with around 90% occurring only once. The source material was non-Treg CD4+ T cells sorted from blood. The receptors stem from a human donor in good health.

V and J are TRBV6-5 and TRBJ2-1; 7 bases fit TRBD2. The CDR3 consists of 16 residues. Looked up from germline, CDR1 is MNHEY and CDR2 is SVGAGI. Unmatched junction bases numbered 9, after V lost 2 bases and J lost 5 bases. CDR3 DNA: TGTGCCAGCAGTTACCTTAGGACTAGTCTGGACAATGAGCAGTTCTTC. It translates to CASSYLRTSLDNEQFF.

The V and J genes are TRBV15 and TRBJ2-3, with D perhaps matching TRBD2 (6 bases). With 5 bases removed from V and 1 base from J, the gap between germline ends came to 16 bases. CDR1 is LNHNV and CDR2 is YYDKDF in the germline V gene (reference sequence). The CDR3 spans 16 residues. The CDR3 DNA follows: TGTGCCACCAGCTCGACCTGGGGGGAGGGCACAGATACGCAGTATTTT. Translated, it gives CATSSTWGEGTDTQYF.

This sequence joins TRBV2 and TRBJ2-7; D possibly corresponds to TRBD2 (6 bases). From germline, CDR1 is SNHLY and CDR2 FYNNEI. The CDR3 spans 14 residues. Trimming left V 8 bases short and J 1 base short, with 15 bases between. The CDR3 DNA sequence: TGTGCCAGCGGGACTGGAGCACGGTCCTACGAGCAGTACTTC. It specifies CASGTGARSYEQYF.

The rearrangement joins TRBV18 to TRBJ2-2; TRBD1 matches 8 bases. The CDR3 covers 16 residues. V dropped 6 bases and J dropped 1; count of bases not matched to a gene: 7. CDR1 KGHSH and CDR2 LQKENI come from the germline V gene. This chain's CDR3 is CASSTTGTGNTGELFF. Here the CDR3 DNA reads TGTGCCAGCTCTACGACCGGGACAGGGAACACCGGGGAGCTGTTTTTT.

This clone was seen ten or more times. V is TRBV7-2 and J is TRBJ1-1; D remains unclear. Germline assignment: CDR1 SGHTA and CDR2 FQGNSA. Trimming pared 5 bases from V and 1 base from J, leaving 8 bases between. The CDR3 length is 13 residues. In DNA, the CDR3 is TGTGCCAGCAGCAGGACGGGGAACACTGAAGCTTTCTTT. It codes for CASSRTGNTEAFF.

The chain employs TRBV7-2 and TRBJ2-7; TRBD1 matches at 7 bases. V lost 3 bases and J lost 2; bases outside the gene matches: 4. The CDR3 spans 14 residues. From germline, CDR1 is SGHTA and CDR2 FQGNSA. The CDR3 nucleotides are TGTGCCAGCAGCTTGGGACAGCTGGCCTACGAGCAGTACTTC. Residues: CASSLGQLAYEQYF.

The chain is built from TRBV7-2 and TRBJ1-1; tentatively, D is TRBD1 (5 bases). The germline CDR1 and CDR2 sequences are SGHTA and FQGNSA. The CDR3 contains 19 residues. V was cut by 3 bases and J by 2 bases, with 25 bases left in between. The CDR3 loop is CASSFKQGRVGLRNTEAFF. CDR3 coding DNA: TGTGCCAGCAGCTTTAAGCAGGGCAGGGTAGGGCTCAGAAACACTGAAGCTTTCTTT.

V usage is TRBV5-1 and J usage is TRBJ2-3; TRBD2 matches at 8 bases. The ends lost 4 bases at V and 0 bases at J; junction bases unmatched: 19. This CDR3 contains 20 residues. Per germline, CDR1 SGHRS and CDR2 YFSETQ. The CDR3 nucleotides are TGCGCCAGCAGCGATGCTAGGACTAGCTGGCCTGACTCTAGCACAGATACGCAGTATTTT. Protein product: CASSDARTSWPDSSTDTQYF. Based on the CDR3 plus reference TRBV5-1 and TRBJ2-3, the full variable domain is KAGVTQTPRYLIKTRGQQVTLSCSPISGHRSVSWYQQTPGQGLQFLFEYFSETQRNKGNFPGRFSGRQFSNSRSEMNVSTLELGDSALYLCASSDARTSWPDSSTDTQYFGPGTRLTVL.

V is TRBV19 and J is TRBJ2-2; possibly TRBD1 for D (5 bases). The CDR3 consists of 17 residues. Germline CDR1 LNHDA, CDR2 SQIVND (reference sequence). Trimming removed 6 bases from V and 0 bases from J, with 17 bases in between. CDR3 bases: TGTGCCAGTAGGCCCCAGAGCCGGACAACGAACACCGGGGAGCTGTTTTTT. This encodes CASRPQSRTTNTGELFF.

V is TRBV7-8 and J is TRBJ2-5; D is tentatively TRBD1 or TRBD2 (5 bases each). The CDR3 is made up of 16 amino acids. Germline V gene sequence: CDR1 SGHVS, CDR2 FQNEAQ. Trimming removed 5 bases at V and 2 bases at J, with 18 bases between. CDR3 region: CASSPEGWQKQETQYF. The CDR3 DNA follows: TGTGCCAGCAGCCCAGAGGGGTGGCAGAAGCAAGAGACCCAGTACTTC.

As DNA, the CDR3 is TGTGCCACCAGCAGATCCGGGTACGAGCAGTACTTC. Its translation: CATSRSGYEQYF. The chain links TRBV15 to TRBJ2-7; D remains unclear. The germline V gene encodes CDR1 LNHNV and CDR2 YYDKDF (reference sequence). V was trimmed by 2 bases and J by 4 bases, leaving 6 bases between them. The CDR3 sequence is 12 residues long.

The chain joins TRBV6-5 to TRBJ2-3, with D perhaps TRBD1 (5 bases). Germline lookup yields CDR1 MNHEY and CDR2 SVGAGI. Trimming removed 2 bases at V and 2 bases at J, with 8 bases between. The CDR3 spans 14 residues. For the CDR3, the DNA is TGTGCCAGCAGTTACGGGGCGGTCACAGATACGCAGTATTTT. This gives the protein CASSYGAVTDTQYF.

With respect to this clone: This specimen includes other DNA sequences encoding the same CDR3. The chain links TRBV5-6 to TRBJ1-5, with TRBD1 as a possible D gene (5 bases). The CDR3 contains 13 residues. Germline loops: CDR1 SGHDT, CDR2 YYEEEE. Trimming took off 4 bases at V and 8 bases at J, with 13 bases between the two ends. The CDR3 DNA sequence: TGTGCCAGCAGCCAAAAGGGGAAGGAGCCCCAGCATTTT. Encoded protein: CASSQKGKEPQHF.

The CDR3 DNA sequence: TGTGCCAGCAGTGACCGACAGGGGGCGTTTGGCTACACCTTC. Encoded protein: CASSDRQGAFGYTF. The chain recombines TRBV2 with TRBJ1-2; TRBD1 agrees at 10 bases. Germline V gene sequence: CDR1 SNHLY, CDR2 FYNNEI. V shed 3 bases, J shed 7 bases, and the junction held 5 bases outside the gene matches. The CDR3 spans 14 residues. The full variable domain, with the rest looked up from reference TRBV2 and TRBJ1-2, is EPEVTQTPSHQVTQMGQEVILRCVPISNHLYFYWYRQILGQKVEFLVSFYNNEISEKSEIFDDQFSVERPDGSNFTLKIRSTKLEDSAMYFCASSDRQGAFGYTFGSGTRLTVV.

The chain links TRBV9 to TRBJ2-4; D gene uncertain. The germline gives CDR1 SGDLS, CDR2 YYNGEE. This CDR3 is built from 13 residues. The germline V and J ends were trimmed by 9 bases and 10 bases, with 20 bases remaining between them. The CDR3 loop is CATDFPQSWIQYF. DNA for the CDR3: TGTGCCACCGACTTCCCCCAAAGTTGGATTCAGTACTTC. Together with reference TRBV9 and TRBJ2-4, the CDR3 gives the full variable domain: DSGVTQTPKHLITATGQRVTLRCSPRSGDLSVYWYQQSLDQGLQFLIQYYNGEERAKGNILERFSAQQFPDLHSELNLSSLELGDSALYFCATDFPQSWIQYFGAGTRLSVL.

The CDR3 loop is CASSQHRESGNQPQHF. The CDR3 DNA is TGCGCCAGCAGTCAACACAGGGAGTCCGGCAATCAGCCCCAGCATTTT. This chain connects TRBV23-1 to TRBJ1-5; D might be TRBD1 (6 bases). TRBV23-1 has ORF status, its function being uncertain. V lost 2 bases to trimming and J lost 2 bases, with 13 bases between them. The CDR3 runs to 16 residues.

The CDR3 DNA reads as TGTGCCAGCTCACTCGGACAGGTCATTCTAATCGGCTACACCTTC. It encodes CASSLGQVILIGYTF. The chain uses TRBV18 and TRBJ1-2; 7 nucleotides align to TRBD1. The CDR3 runs to 15 residues. Trimming at V came to 4 bases and at J to 8 bases, leaving 13 bases not matched to a gene. Germline CDR1 and CDR2: KGHSH and LQKENI. Looking up the rest from reference TRBV18 and TRBJ1-2 gives the full variable domain: NAGVMQNPRHLVRRRGQEARLRCSPMKGHSHVYWYRQLPEEGLKFMVYLQKENIIDESGMPKERFSAEFPKEGPSILRIQQVVRGDSAAYFCASSLGQVILIGYTFGSGTRLTVV.

The chain uses TRBV5-1 and TRBJ2-3, with 12 bases aligning to TRBD2. V dropped 0 bases and J dropped 9; count of bases not matched to a gene: 2. The CDR3 loop spans 14 amino acids. CDR1 and CDR2 (germline): SGHRS, YFSETQ. CDR3 amino acids: CASSLGLAGDTQYF. The CDR3 nucleotides are TGCGCCAGCAGCTTGGGACTAGCGGGAGACACGCAGTATTTT.

The chain joins TRBV9 to TRBJ2-2; D unclear. This CDR3 is 13 amino acids long. Deletions cut 4 bases from V and 4 bases from J, with 8 bases between. Germline values: CDR1 SGDLS, CDR2 YYNGEE. CDR3 nucleotide sequence: TGTGCCAGCAGCTCCGGACCCACCGGGGAGCTGTTTTTT. Its protein product is CASSSGPTGELFF. The whole variable domain, filled in from reference TRBV9 and TRBJ2-2, reads DSGVTQTPKHLITATGQRVTLRCSPRSGDLSVYWYQQSLDQGLQFLIQYYNGEERAKGNILERFSAQQFPDLHSELNLSSLELGDSALYFCASSSGPTGELFFGEGSRLTVL.

V usage is TRBV18 and J usage is TRBJ2-3; D uncertain. Germline V gene sequence: CDR1 KGHSH, CDR2 LQKENI. The CDR3 consists of 14 residues. The V gene lost 2 bases and the J gene lost 2 bases, with 8 bases spanning the gap. The CDR3, as DNA: TGTGCCAGCTCACCAAGGAGTGCCACAGATACGCAGTATTTT. Protein product: CASSPRSATDTQYF.

Notes on this clone: Other DNA sequences in the sample encode the same CDR3. The chain couples TRBV2 to TRBJ2-7; D is perhaps TRBD1 (5 bases). CDR3 size: 12 residues. Trimming pared 6 bases from V and 2 bases from J, leaving 8 bases between. Germline V gene data show CDR1 as SNHLY and CDR2 as FYNNEI. The chain's CDR3 is CASSSGTYEQYF. DNA for the CDR3: TGTGCCAGCAGCTCAGGGACCTACGAGCAGTACTTC.

The chain recombines TRBV9 with TRBJ2-1, with D unclear. Germline values: CDR1 SGDLS, CDR2 YYNGEE. This CDR3 is built from 12 residues. Trimming removed 0 bases at V and 5 bases at J, with 3 bases between. For the CDR3, the DNA is TGTGCCAGCAGCGTAGTCCACAATGAGCAGTTCTTC. It yields the protein CASSVVHNEQFF.

This clone has a single count. CDR3 region: CASSRTPLNPLYQETQYF. DNA for the CDR3: TGTGCCAGCAGCAGGACACCGCTGAACCCCTTGTACCAAGAGACCCAGTACTTC. V is TRBV7-9 and J is TRBJ2-5, with a tentative D call TRBD1 (5 bases). Germline V gene lookup returns CDR1 SEHNR and CDR2 FQNEAQ (reference sequence). The CDR3 totals 18 residues. Trimming cost V 5 bases and J 0 bases, with 22 bases left between them.

The gene calls are TRBV5-1 and TRBJ2-3, with D uncertain. The CDR3 sequence is 14 residues long. CDR1 SGHRS and CDR2 YFSETQ come from the germline V gene. Trimming took 4 bases from V and 0 from J, leaving 9 bases between them. The CDR3 sequence is CASSPSPSTDTQYF. DNA for the CDR3: TGCGCCAGCAGCCCCTCCCCTAGCACAGATACGCAGTATTTT. The whole variable domain, filled in from reference TRBV5-1 and TRBJ2-3, reads KAGVTQTPRYLIKTRGQQVTLSCSPISGHRSVSWYQQTPGQGLQFLFEYFSETQRNKGNFPGRFSGRQFSNSRSEMNVSTLELGDSALYLCASSPSPSTDTQYFGPGTRLTVL.

The rearrangement uses TRBV28 and TRBJ1-1; a possible D gene is TRBD1 (5 bases). Trimming removed 7 bases from V and 5 bases from J, with 20 bases in between. Germline V gene data show CDR1 as MDHEN and CDR2 as SYDVKM. The CDR3 runs 15 residues. The CDR3 nucleotides are TGTGCCAGCACCACCATGGGGGTTTGGAGGACTGAAGCTTTCTTT. It encodes CASTTMGVWRTEAFF. Full variable domain (missing parts from reference TRBV28 and TRBJ1-1): DVKVTQSSRYLVKRTGEKVFLECVQDMDHENMFWYRQDPGLGLRLIYFSYDVKMKEKGDIPEGYSVSREKKERFSLILESASTNQTSMYLCASTTMGVWRTEAFFGQGTRLTVV.

J is TRBJ2-3 and V is TRBV18, with 7 bases aligning to TRBD2. CDR3 length: 15 residues. The V gene's germline CDR1 is KGHSH and CDR2 LQKENI. With 3 bases clipped from V and 4 bases from J, the junction kept 7 bases outside the gene matches. Here the CDR3 DNA reads TGTGCCAGCTCACCGGGGCGGGGGAATGCAGATACGCAGTATTTT. Translation gives CASSPGRGNADTQYF.